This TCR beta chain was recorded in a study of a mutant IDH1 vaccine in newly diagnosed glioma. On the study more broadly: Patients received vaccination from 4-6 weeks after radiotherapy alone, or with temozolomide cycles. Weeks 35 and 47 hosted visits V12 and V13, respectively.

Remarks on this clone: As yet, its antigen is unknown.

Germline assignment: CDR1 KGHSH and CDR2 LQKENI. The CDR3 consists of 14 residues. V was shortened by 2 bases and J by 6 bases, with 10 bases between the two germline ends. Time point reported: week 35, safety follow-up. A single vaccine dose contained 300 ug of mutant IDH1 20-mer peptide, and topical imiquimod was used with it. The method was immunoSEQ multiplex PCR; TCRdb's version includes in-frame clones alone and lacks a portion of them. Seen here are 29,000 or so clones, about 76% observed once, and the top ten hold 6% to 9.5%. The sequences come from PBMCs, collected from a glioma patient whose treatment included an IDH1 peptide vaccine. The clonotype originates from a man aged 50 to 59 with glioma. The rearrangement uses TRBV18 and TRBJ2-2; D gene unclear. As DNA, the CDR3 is TGTGCCAGCTCACCAGCGGCCGAGTCCGGGGAGCTGTTTTTT. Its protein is CASSPAAESGELFF.